This TCR beta chain was captured in a study of cytomegalovirus exposure and HLA in healthy donors. CDR1 is SGHTA, CDR2 FQGTGA, per germline. The CDR3 is 15 amino acids. Trimming took 5 bases from V and 4 from J, leaving 14 bases between them. About this clone: Its antigen is as yet unknown.

A multiplex PCR was run with 60 Vbeta primers and 13 Jbeta primers. Method: immunoSEQ multiplex PCR; TCRdb's copy keeps in-frame clones and lacks some. The repertoire includes around 61,000 clones, almost 70% of them detected once, and around 17% sits in the top ten. The study, taken as a whole, reports: Several top significant clusters appeared, in a later analysis, to be linked to common viral pathogens.

Sequences were obtained from PBMCs. J is TRBJ1-4 and V is TRBV7-3; perhaps TRBD1 as D (6 bases). The sequence was collected from a middle-aged man in good health and CMV-seropositive. For the CDR3, the DNA is TGTGCCAGCAGCGTATACAGGGCTAATAATGAAAAACTGTTTTTT. This codes for CASSVYRANNEKLFF. The entire variable domain, with the rest obtained from reference TRBV7-3 and TRBJ1-4, is as follows: GAGVSQTPSNKVTEKGKYVELRCDPISGHTALYWYRQSLGQGPEFLIYFQGTGAADDSGLPNDRFFAVRPEGSVSTLKIQRTERGDSAVYLCASSVYRANNEKLFFGSGTQLSVL.